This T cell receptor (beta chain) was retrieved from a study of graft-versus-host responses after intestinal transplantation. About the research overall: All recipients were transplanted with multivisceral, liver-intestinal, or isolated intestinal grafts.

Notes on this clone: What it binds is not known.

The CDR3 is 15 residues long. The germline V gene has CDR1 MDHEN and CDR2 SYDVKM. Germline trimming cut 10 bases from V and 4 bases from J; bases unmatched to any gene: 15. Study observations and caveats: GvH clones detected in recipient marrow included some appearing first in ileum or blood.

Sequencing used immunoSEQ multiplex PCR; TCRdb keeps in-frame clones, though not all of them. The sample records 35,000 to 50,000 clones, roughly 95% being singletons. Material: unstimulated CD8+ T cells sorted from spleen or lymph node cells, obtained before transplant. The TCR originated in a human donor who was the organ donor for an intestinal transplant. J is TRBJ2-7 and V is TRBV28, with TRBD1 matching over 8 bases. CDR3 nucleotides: TGTGCCACCAACCCCCCAGGACAGGGTTGGTACGAGCAGTACTTC. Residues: CATNPPGQGWYEQYF.